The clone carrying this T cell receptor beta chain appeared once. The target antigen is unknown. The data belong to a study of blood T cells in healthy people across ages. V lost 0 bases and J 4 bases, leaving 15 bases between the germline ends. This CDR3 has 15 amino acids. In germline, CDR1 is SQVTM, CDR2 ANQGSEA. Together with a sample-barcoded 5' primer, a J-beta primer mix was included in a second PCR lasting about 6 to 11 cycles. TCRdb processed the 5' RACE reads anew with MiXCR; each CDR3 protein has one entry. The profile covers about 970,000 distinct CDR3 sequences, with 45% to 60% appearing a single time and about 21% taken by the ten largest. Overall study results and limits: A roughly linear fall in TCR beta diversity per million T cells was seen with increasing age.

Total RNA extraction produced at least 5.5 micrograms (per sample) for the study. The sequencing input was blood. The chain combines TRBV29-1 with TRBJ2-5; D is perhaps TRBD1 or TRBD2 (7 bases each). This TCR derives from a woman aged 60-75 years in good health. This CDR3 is CSVEDLGRGGETQYF. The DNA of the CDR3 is TGCAGCGTTGAAGATTTGGGCAGGGGGGGAGAGACCCAGTACTTC.